The sequence of this T cell receptor (beta chain) was determined in a study of human T cells and chemical hapten exposure. Turning to the study itself: Weekly diphenylcyclopropenone doses were given to patients' scalps across the roughly 25-week study. Study outcomes and limitations: PT1 expanded TCR numbers tracked positively with patch test score. It was expanded TCRs that formed significantly more large CDR3 similarity clusters than controls did.

Regarding time point: patch test 1, 2 weeks after DPC sensitization. Treatment reported: therapeutic diphenylcyclopropenone sensitization with weekly scalp DPC. At every patch-test visit, blood was drawn before the patch test was applied. Per germline, CDR1 MDHEN and CDR2 SYDVKM. The CDR3 consists of 14 residues. Trimming removed 2 bases from V and 3 bases from J, with 11 bases in between. MiXCR was run by TCRdb on the RACE reads, yielding one entry per CDR3 protein. This table holds 380,000 or so distinct CDR3 sequences, approximately 5% found once. This clonotype came up many times. The antigen remains unidentified.

The chain carries TRBV28 and TRBJ2-7, with D tentatively TRBD2 (5 bases). The sequencing here drew on whole blood, taken in connection with sensitization to the hapten diphenylcyclopropenone (DPC). This TCR was sampled from a woman in her forties or fifties with alopecia areata. Some clones in this sample may be carry-over from other donors' samples. The CDR3 sequence: CASSLLAEGYEQYF. CDR3 nucleotides: TGTGCCAGCAGTTTACTCGCCGAGGGCTACGAGCAGTACTTC.